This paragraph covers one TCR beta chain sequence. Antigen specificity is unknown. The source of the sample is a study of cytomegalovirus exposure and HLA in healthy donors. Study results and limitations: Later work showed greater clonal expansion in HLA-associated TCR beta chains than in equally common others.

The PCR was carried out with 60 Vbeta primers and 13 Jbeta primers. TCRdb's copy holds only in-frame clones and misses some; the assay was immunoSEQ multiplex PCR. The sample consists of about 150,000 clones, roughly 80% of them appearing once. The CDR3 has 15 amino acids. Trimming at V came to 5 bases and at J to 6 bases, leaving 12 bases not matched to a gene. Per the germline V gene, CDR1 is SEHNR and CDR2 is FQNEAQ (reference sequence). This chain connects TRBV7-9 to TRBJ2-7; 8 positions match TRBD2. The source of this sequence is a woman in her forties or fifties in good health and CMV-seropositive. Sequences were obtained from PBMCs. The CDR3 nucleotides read TGTGCCAGCAGCCGCGCCGGGGGGGGACTTGGCGAGCAGTACTTC. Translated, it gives CASSRAGGGLGEQYF.